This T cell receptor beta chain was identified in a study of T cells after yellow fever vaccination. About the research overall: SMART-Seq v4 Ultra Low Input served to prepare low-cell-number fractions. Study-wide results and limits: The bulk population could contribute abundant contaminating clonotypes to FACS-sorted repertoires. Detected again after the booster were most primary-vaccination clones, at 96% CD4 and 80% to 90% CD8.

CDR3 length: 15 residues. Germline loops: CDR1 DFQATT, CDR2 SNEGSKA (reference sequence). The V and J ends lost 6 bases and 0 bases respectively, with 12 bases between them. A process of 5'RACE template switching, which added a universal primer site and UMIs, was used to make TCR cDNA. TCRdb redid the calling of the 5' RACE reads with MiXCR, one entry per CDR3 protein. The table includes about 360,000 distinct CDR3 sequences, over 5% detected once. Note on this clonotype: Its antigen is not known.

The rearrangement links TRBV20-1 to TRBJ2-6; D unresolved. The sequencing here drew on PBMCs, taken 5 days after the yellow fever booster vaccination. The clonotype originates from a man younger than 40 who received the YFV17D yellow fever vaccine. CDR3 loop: CSASAHLSGANVLTF. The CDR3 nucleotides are TGCAGTGCGTCTGCGCACCTCTCTGGGGCCAACGTCCTGACTTTC.